The 29 T cell receptor beta chains below come from one sample, sequenced in a study of blood T cell repertoires in COVID-19. Sequencing used immunoSEQ multiplex PCR; TCRdb keeps in-frame clones, though not all of them. The sample has approximately 250,000 clones; around 90% are singletons. Sequencing was carried out using PBMCs or T cells enriched from blood (not recorded which). Source of these receptors: a woman between 25 and 40 years old who had recovered from COVID-19.

The chain links TRBV7-9 to TRBJ2-3; 15 positions agree with TRBD2. CDR1 and CDR2 (germline): SEHNR, FQNEAQ (reference sequence). This CDR3 is 17 amino acids long. With V trimmed by 4 bases and J by 2 bases, 4 bases remained unmatched. The CDR3 sequence is CASSYGLAGGFTDTQYF. CDR3 in DNA: TGTGCCAGCAGCTATGGACTAGCGGGAGGGTTCACAGATACGCAGTATTTT. The full variable domain, its missing parts supplied by reference TRBV7-9 and TRBJ2-3, is DTGVSQNPRHKITKRGQNVTFRCDPISEHNRLYWYRQTLGQGPEFLTYFQNEAQLEKSRLLSDRFSAERPKGSFSTLEIQRTEQGDSAMYLCASSYGLAGGFTDTQYFGPGTRLTVL.

The V call is TRBV10-1, the J call TRBJ1-1; 9 bases line up with TRBD1. J was trimmed by 5 bases and V by 5 bases; bases with no gene match: 24. The CDR3 extends over 20 amino acids. Germline assignment: CDR1 WNHNN and CDR2 SYGVQD (reference sequence). The DNA for the CDR3 is TGCGCCAGCAGTTTCGGGACAGGGAACATATTATCCCGAGCTAAGACTGAAGCTTTCTTT. It codes for CASSFGTGNILSRAKTEAFF.

The chain joins TRBV5-1 to TRBJ2-7; TRBD2 matches 12 bases. Germline V gene sequence: CDR1 SGHRS, CDR2 YFSETQ. The junction had 10 bases not matched to a gene; V was cut back by 10 bases and J by 5 bases. The CDR3 contains 14 residues. CDR3 sequence: CAGRSSGRADEQYF. The CDR3 DNA sequence: TGCGCCGGGAGGTCTAGCGGGAGGGCCGACGAGCAGTACTTC.

The genes are TRBV27 and TRBJ2-7, with 9 bases lining up with TRBD2. Germline values: CDR1 MNHEY, CDR2 SMNVEV (reference sequence). V trimming: 4 bases; J trimming: 5 bases; junction bases outside the gene matches: 9. This CDR3 comprises 15 residues. CDR3 DNA: TGTGCCAGCAGTTCCTATAGCGGGAGTTTCCACGAGCAGTACTTC. As protein: CASSSYSGSFHEQYF.

The rearrangement uses TRBV7-2 and TRBJ2-7; D not resolved. Trimming stripped 5 bases from V and 2 bases from J, with 13 bases between. Germline assignment: CDR1 SGHTA and CDR2 FQGNSA. The CDR3 runs 14 residues. CDR3 nucleotide sequence: TGTGCCAGCAGCCCCCGTCACACAGCCTACGAGCAGTACTTC. The encoded protein is CASSPRHTAYEQYF.

This clone was picked up a small number of times. The chain uses TRBV6-2 or TRBV6-3 and TRBJ2-2; weak D call: TRBD1 (6 bases). V dropped 5 bases and J dropped 5 bases, with 15 bases sitting between them. The CDR3 consists of 15 residues. CDR1 and CDR2 from the germline V gene are MNHEY and SVGEGT. CDR3 amino acids: CASSRTASSTGELFF. DNA of the CDR3: TGTGCCAGCAGTAGGACAGCTAGCTCTACCGGGGAGCTGTTTTTT.

This chain connects TRBV28 to TRBJ2-7; TRBD2 might be the D (5 bases). V was pared by 2 bases and J by 0 bases, with 8 bases between. Germline CDR1 reads MDHEN; CDR2 reads SYDVKM. The CDR3 has 14 amino acids. The CDR3 here is CASSLGRSSYEQYF. CDR3 nucleotides: TGTGCCAGCAGTTTAGGGAGAAGCTCCTACGAGCAGTACTTC.

J is TRBJ2-4 and V is TRBV4-1; D possibly corresponds to TRBD2 (6 bases). The germline V and J ends were trimmed by 4 bases and 4 bases, with 35 bases remaining between them. This CDR3 is 22 amino acids long. Germline V gene lookup returns CDR1 MGHRA and CDR2 YSYEKL. The CDR3 here is CASSPGDRLARTTLVSKNIQYF. In nucleotides, the CDR3 is TGCGCCAGCAGCCCGGGGGACCGGCTAGCCAGGACTACTCTCGTCTCAAAAAACATTCAGTACTTC.

V gene TRBV9 combines with J gene TRBJ2-2; 8 bases line up with TRBD1. This CDR3 has 16 residues. Germline trimming cut 4 bases from V and 7 bases from J; bases unmatched to any gene: 12. Germline values: CDR1 SGDLS, CDR2 YYNGEE. CDR3 protein: CASSHGDRGLGGELFF. CDR3 nucleotide sequence: TGTGCCAGCAGCCACGGAGACAGGGGCTTAGGCGGGGAGCTGTTTTTT.

This clone was seen a single time. The V call is TRBV11-3, the J call TRBJ2-7; possibly TRBD1 for D (5 bases). From germline, CDR1 is SGHNT and CDR2 YENEEA. There are 17 residues in the CDR3. Trimming removed 5 bases from V and 7 bases from J, with 27 bases in between. CDR3 residues: CASSLGEVGGPSGEQYF. The DNA for the CDR3 is TGTGCCAGCAGCCTAGGGGAAGTAGGTGGTCCTTCAGGGGAGCAGTACTTC.

The chain carries TRBV12-3 or TRBV12-4 and TRBJ2-2; a weak D match, TRBD2 (5 bases). Trimming took 11 bases from V and 5 from J, leaving 12 bases between them. CDR3 length: 12 residues. CDR3 sequence (DNA): TGTGCCGGCCGACCGGGGACCGGGGAGCTGTTTTTT. This translates into CAGRPGTGELFF.

The chain has TRBV15 and TRBJ2-7; D is undetermined. The V gene's germline CDR1 is LNHNV and CDR2 YYDKDF (reference sequence). The CDR3 length is 13 residues. V lost 5 bases and J lost 3, with 11 bases in between. The CDR3 spells CATSSPGYYEQYF. The CDR3 coding sequence is TGTGCCACCAGCTCCCCAGGCTACTACGAGCAGTACTTC.

The J gene is TRBJ2-5, the V gene TRBV5-1; D gene unclear. Trimming cost V 8 bases and J 5 bases, with 16 bases left between them. The CDR3 has 13 amino acids. Per the germline V gene, CDR1 is SGHRS and CDR2 is YFSETQ. CDR3 region: CASTRLGVETQYF. The CDR3 region has the DNA TGCGCCAGTACCCGTCTTGGAGTTGAGACCCAGTACTTC.

This chain links TRBV6-5 with TRBJ2-5; 8 positions match TRBD1. The CDR3 covers 15 residues. With V trimmed by 9 bases and J by 1 base, 10 bases remained unmatched. CDR1 is MNHEY and CDR2 is SVGAGI in the germline V gene. CDR3 sequence: CARGPSQGAQETQYF. CDR3 bases: TGTGCCAGGGGCCCCTCTCAGGGGGCCCAAGAGACCCAGTACTTC.

The V and J genes are TRBV15 and TRBJ1-1; D is unclear. From germline, CDR1 is LNHNV and CDR2 YYDKDF (reference sequence). The CDR3 has 14 amino acids. V was clipped by 0 bases and J by 4 bases, with 9 bases between them. The CDR3 sequence: CATSRDRVSTEAFF. The CDR3 DNA reads as TGTGCCACCAGCAGAGATCGGGTTAGCACTGAAGCTTTCTTT.

V gene TRBV10-3 combines with J gene TRBJ1-5; 10 bases fit TRBD1. The V gene end was trimmed by 0 bases and the J gene end by 3 bases; junction bases not matched to a gene: 2. CDR1 is ENHRY, CDR2 SYGVKD, per germline. The CDR3 is 16 residues long. The chain's CDR3 is CAISESDRGYNQPQHF. CDR3 bases: TGTGCCATCAGTGAGTCGGACAGGGGGTACAATCAGCCCCAGCATTTT.

This clone was observed once. This chain uses TRBV19 with TRBJ2-6; 10 bases are a match to TRBD1. Trimming at V came to 8 bases and at J to 0 bases, leaving 7 bases not matched to a gene. The CDR3 is made up of 17 amino acids. Germline V lookup: CDR1 LNHDA, CDR2 SQIVND (reference sequence). The chain's CDR3 is CASQRQGAGSGANVLTF. The CDR3 region has the DNA TGTGCCAGTCAAAGACAGGGGGCAGGCTCTGGGGCCAACGTCCTGACTTTC.

This chain connects TRBV5-1 to TRBJ2-3; 10 bases align to TRBD2. The CDR3 length is 18 residues. The germline V gene encodes CDR1 SGHRS and CDR2 YFSETQ. J was trimmed by 2 bases and V by 0 bases; bases with no gene match: 9. In nucleotides, the CDR3 is TGCGCCAGCAGCTTGGGCCAAGGGACTAGCGAATTCACAGATACGCAGTATTTT. It encodes CASSLGQGTSEFTDTQYF.

The chain employs TRBV18 and TRBJ2-5; TRBD2 aligns across 10 bases. Trimming cost V 3 bases and J 5 bases; bases outside gene matches: 9. Germline-derived CDR1 and CDR2 are KGHSH and LQKENI. The CDR3 length is 16 residues. The CDR3 loop is CASSPLLAGVGETQYF. CDR3 nucleotides: TGTGCCAGCTCACCTCTTCTAGCGGGAGTGGGGGAGACCCAGTACTTC.

The genes are TRBV6-1 and TRBJ1-4, with D unclear. CDR1 and CDR2 (germline): MNHNS, SASEGT. Trimming cost V 3 bases and J 10 bases, with 18 bases left between them. The CDR3 spans 15 residues. The CDR3 DNA reads TGTGCCAGCAGTGACCAGCCGGGTGTTGAAGGAAAACTGTTTTTT. Its protein product is CASSDQPGVEGKLFF.

A few counts support this clone. The chain is built from TRBV19 and TRBJ1-6, with D possibly matching TRBD1 (6 bases). The V gene lost 4 bases and the J gene lost 8 bases, with 21 bases spanning the gap. Per germline, CDR1 LNHDA and CDR2 SQIVND (reference sequence). The CDR3 is made up of 17 amino acids. CDR3 sequence: CASSKGAGVPGDSPLHF. The DNA of the CDR3 is TGTGCCAGTAGTAAGGGAGCAGGGGTCCCCGGGGATTCACCCCTCCACTTT. Variable domain in full (rest from reference TRBV19 and TRBJ1-6): DGGITQSPKYLFRKEGQNVTLSCEQNLNHDAMYWYRQDPGQGLRLIYYSQIVNDFQKGDIAEGYSVSREKKESFPLTVTSAQKNPTAFYLCASSKGAGVPGDSPLHFGNGTRLTVT.

This sequence joins TRBV7-3 and TRBJ2-6; TRBD2 is a possible D gene (5 bases). The germline V and J ends were trimmed by 4 bases and 0 bases, with 7 bases remaining between them. Looked up from germline, CDR1 is SGHTA and CDR2 is FQGTGA. The CDR3 is 15 residues long. This chain's CDR3 is CASSSGGSGANVLTF. CDR3 sequence (DNA): TGTGCCAGCAGCTCAGGAGGCTCTGGGGCCAACGTCCTGACTTTC. Based on the CDR3 plus reference TRBV7-3 and TRBJ2-6, the full variable domain is GAGVSQTPSNKVTEKGKYVELRCDPISGHTALYWYRQSLGQGPEFLIYFQGTGAADDSGLPNDRFFAVRPEGSVSTLKIQRTERGDSAVYLCASSSGGSGANVLTFGAGSRLTVL.

The rearrangement links TRBV2 to TRBJ1-1; no clear D gene. Trimming took off 8 bases at V and 11 bases at J, with 18 bases between the two ends. Germline V gene lookup returns CDR1 SNHLY and CDR2 FYNNEI. The CDR3 consists of 12 residues. The DNA of the CDR3 is TGTGCCAGCGGGCAGCGGCCTGGGAACGCTTTCTTT. Its protein is CASGQRPGNAFF.

The chain uses TRBV19 and TRBJ2-7; maybe TRBD1 (5 bases). V was cut by 2 bases and J by 3 bases, with 17 bases left in between. The CDR3 loop spans 16 amino acids. The germline V gene encodes CDR1 LNHDA and CDR2 SQIVND (reference sequence). CDR3 coding DNA: TGTGCCAGTAGTATAAAATTGGGCAGGGTCTTCTACGAGCAGTACTTC. As protein: CASSIKLGRVFYEQYF.

J is TRBJ2-5 and V is TRBV24-1; no reliable D call. The V end lost 8 bases, the J end lost 0 bases, and 3 bases lay between the germline ends. The CDR3 is made up of 11 amino acids. Per germline, CDR1 KGHDR and CDR2 SFDVKD. This CDR3 reads CATTDQETQYF. The DNA of the CDR3 is TGTGCCACCACGGACCAAGAGACCCAGTACTTC.

The count of this clone is one. V usage is TRBV5-4 and J usage is TRBJ2-1; D is possibly TRBD2 (6 bases). The CDR3 spans 14 residues. The V and J ends lost 6 bases and 4 bases respectively, with 14 bases between them. The germline V gene has CDR1 SGHNT and CDR2 YYREEE (reference sequence). In nucleotides, the CDR3 is TGTGCCAGCAATACGGCGGGGCTGTACAATGAGCAGTTCTTC. Translating gives CASNTAGLYNEQFF.

The chain recombines TRBV27 with TRBJ2-1; 12 positions agree with TRBD2. The trim removed 5 bases at V and 9 bases at J, leaving 8 bases unmatched. The CDR3 extends over 15 amino acids. Looked up from germline, CDR1 is MNHEY and CDR2 is SMNVEV (reference sequence). Here the CDR3 reads CASSPSGGASSEQFF. The CDR3 bases are TGTGCCAGCAGTCCTAGCGGGGGGGCCTCCAGTGAGCAGTTCTTC.

This chain links TRBV6-6 with TRBJ2-1; D might be TRBD1 (5 bases). The V gene's germline CDR1 is MNHNY and CDR2 SVGAGI (reference sequence). The CDR3 is 20 residues long. Trimming removed 6 bases at V and 1 base at J, with 28 bases between. CDR3 DNA: TGTGCCAGCAGCGTTATCGGTCTCCGTTCAGGGAAAAATTCCTACAATGAGCAGTTCTTC. Protein: CASSVIGLRSGKNSYNEQFF.

This clone has at least ten counts. The rearrangement uses TRBV18 and TRBJ1-3, with 7 bases identical to TRBD1. Germline trimming cut 3 bases from V and 0 bases from J; bases unmatched to any gene: 8. The CDR3 spans 17 residues. Germline CDR1 is KGHSH and CDR2 is LQKENI. The CDR3, as DNA: TGTGCCAGCTCACCTGAGGGACAGTCAATCTCTGGAAACACCATATATTTT. Encoded protein: CASSPEGQSISGNTIYF.